The next 19 T cell receptor beta chains were all read from a single sample in a study of somatic mutations in cytotoxic T cells in rheumatoid arthritis. Some clones are missing from TCRdb's copy, which holds only in-frame ones; the method was immunoSEQ multiplex PCR. The sample contains more than 35,000 clones, about 84% of which appear only once. Sequencing used CD8+ T cells sorted from blood. The receptors here all came from a man between 35 and 55 years old in good health.

This clone was counted a few times. This chain connects TRBV5-1 to TRBJ2-1; D is perhaps TRBD1 (5 bases). Trimming removed 2 bases at V and 3 bases at J, with 12 bases between. Germline V gene sequence: CDR1 SGHRS, CDR2 YFSETQ. CDR3 size: 15 residues. As DNA, the CDR3 is TGCGCCAGCAGCTTAGGGGAAGGGGTCTACAATGAGCAGTTCTTC. Amino acids: CASSLGEGVYNEQFF. The whole variable domain, remainder taken from reference TRBV5-1 and TRBJ2-1, is KAGVTQTPRYLIKTRGQQVTLSCSPISGHRSVSWYQQTPGQGLQFLFEYFSETQRNKGNFPGRFSGRQFSNSRSEMNVSTLELGDSALYLCASSLGEGVYNEQFFGPGTRLTVL.

The chain employs TRBV19 and TRBJ2-5; D not resolved. Trimming removed 1 base from V and 4 bases from J, with 7 bases in between. Looked up from germline, CDR1 is LNHDA and CDR2 is SQIVND (reference sequence). The CDR3 spans 13 residues. CDR3 bases: TGTGCCAGTAGTATAGGTTTCGGAGAGACCCAGTACTTC. This gives the protein CASSIGFGETQYF.

The rearrangement links TRBV9 to TRBJ1-2, with 10 bases matching TRBD1. After removal of 7 bases from V and 4 bases from J, the junction contained 7 bases not matched to a gene. The CDR3 has 14 amino acids. In germline, CDR1 is SGDLS, CDR2 YYNGEE. The CDR3 nucleotides read TGTGCCAGCCTTCGGACAGGGGGATCCTATGGCTACACCTTC. This translates into CASLRTGGSYGYTF.

The chain couples TRBV5-4 to TRBJ2-1, with D tentatively TRBD2 (6 bases). The V gene lost 4 bases and the J gene lost 15 bases, with 23 bases spanning the gap. Germline V lookup: CDR1 SGHNT, CDR2 YYREEE (reference sequence). The length of the CDR3 is 14 residues. The CDR3 DNA reads as TGTGCCAGCAGCCCTGGGGGACTGCCGGGGATCTGGTTCTTC. As protein: CASSPGGLPGIWFF.

As DNA, the CDR3 is TGTGCCAGCAGCAAAGCGACACAGGGGCGAGGGGCCTACGAGCAGTACTTC. Amino acids: CASSKATQGRGAYEQYF. This rearrangement joins TRBV21-1 to TRBJ2-7; TRBD1, the D gene given by the table, was not confirmed from the DNA. TRBV21-1 is termed a pseudogene. CDR3 size: 17 residues.

The rearrangement links TRBV9 to TRBJ1-3; possible D gene TRBD1, 6 bases. CDR1 and CDR2 (germline): SGDLS, YYNGEE. The CDR3 is made up of 17 amino acids. V lost 2 bases and J lost 0, with 15 bases in between. Written as DNA, the CDR3 is TGTGCCAGCAGCGTGGGGCGACAGGCGCGCTCTGGAAACACCATATATTTT. Protein sequence: CASSVGRQARSGNTIYF.

The CDR3 sequence is CASSSYEDRGGYEQYF. The DNA for the CDR3 is TGTGCCAGCAGTTCATACGAGGACAGGGGCGGCTACGAGCAGTACTTC. The chain combines TRBV28 with TRBJ2-7; 9 bases are a match to TRBD1. This CDR3 spans 16 amino acids. V was clipped by 4 bases and J by 3 bases; unmatched bases: 10. Germline V lookup: CDR1 MDHEN, CDR2 SYDVKM.

This clone rates as medium-sized (0.01 to 0.1%). This chain links TRBV10-2 with TRBJ2-7, with a possible D match to TRBD1 (6 bases). Germline-derived CDR1 and CDR2 are WSHSY and SAAADI. The V end was cut by 3 bases, the J end by 2 bases, with 17 bases between. The CDR3 consists of 16 residues. CDR3 in DNA: TGCGCCAGCAGTGACCTCTTCGAGGACAGTACCTACGAGCAGTACTTC. This sequence encodes CASSDLFEDSTYEQYF.

This clone has only one observation. The chain joins TRBV28 to TRBJ2-7; D may be TRBD2 (7 bases). This CDR3 is 14 amino acids long. V shed 7 bases and J shed 2 bases, with 15 bases lying between them. Germline V gene data show CDR1 as MDHEN and CDR2 as SYDVKM. As DNA, the CDR3 is TGTGCCAGCACGCATAGGGGGGGGACCTACGAGCAGTACTTC. Its protein product is CASTHRGGTYEQYF.

V and J are TRBV27 and TRBJ2-7, with 7 bases aligning to TRBD2. The V and J ends lost 0 bases and 4 bases, in that order; junction bases with no gene match: 12. The CDR3 extends over 17 amino acids. Germline V gene sequence: CDR1 MNHEY, CDR2 SMNVEV (reference sequence). The CDR3 reads CASSLSGRFAGDYEQYF. CDR3 nucleotide sequence: TGTGCCAGCAGTTTATCGGGGAGGTTCGCGGGAGATTACGAGCAGTACTTC.

The rearrangement joins TRBV28 to TRBJ2-7, with no clear D. The CDR3 runs to 12 residues. Trimming removed 3 bases from V and 6 bases from J, with 9 bases in between. CDR1 is MDHEN, CDR2 SYDVKM, per germline. CDR3 nucleotide sequence: TGTGCCAGCAGTTTTCCGGCTCTCGAGCAGTACTTC. Translated: CASSFPALEQYF.

The rearrangement links TRBV9 to TRBJ1-5; tentatively, D is TRBD1 (6 bases). CDR1 is SGDLS and CDR2 is YYNGEE in the germline V gene. The CDR3 extends over 16 amino acids. V lost 2 bases, J lost 2 bases, and 14 bases lay in between. The CDR3 spells CASSVGGGSGNQPQHF. In DNA, the CDR3 is TGTGCCAGCAGCGTGGGAGGGGGTTCGGGCAATCAGCCCCAGCATTTT.

V gene TRBV6-4 combines with J gene TRBJ2-2, with 8 nucleotides matching TRBD2. V lost 5 bases, J lost 4 bases, and 0 bases stayed unmatched. Germline lookup yields CDR1 MRHNA and CDR2 SNTAGT. The CDR3 is 13 residues long. The CDR3 DNA reads as TGTGCCAGCAGTAGCGGGAGCACCGGGGAGCTGTTTTTT. Residues: CASSSGSTGELFF.

The chain is built from TRBV9 and TRBJ2-1, with 9 bases that match TRBD1. The J segment lost 4 bases and the V segment lost 3 bases, leaving 2 bases of the junction unmatched. Germline lookup yields CDR1 SGDLS and CDR2 YYNGEE. The CDR3 consists of 14 residues. This chain's CDR3 is CASSGGTGYNEQFF. DNA for the CDR3: TGTGCCAGCAGCGGCGGGACAGGGTACAATGAGCAGTTCTTC.

The chain carries TRBV11-2 and TRBJ2-3, with 8 bases fitting TRBD1. In germline, CDR1 is SGHAT, CDR2 FQNNGV. The CDR3 has 16 residues. Trimming removed 1 base from V and 1 base from J; junction bases left unmatched: 4. The CDR3 sequence: CASSLAPRGRTDTQYF. For the CDR3, the DNA is TGTGCCAGCAGCTTAGCCCCCAGGGGGCGCACAGATACGCAGTATTTT.

The chain couples TRBV28 to TRBJ2-7; D remains ambiguous. V gave up 2 bases and J gave up 3 bases, with 14 bases separating them. There are 15 residues in the CDR3. Germline V lookup: CDR1 MDHEN, CDR2 SYDVKM. The CDR3: CASSLGRTAYYEQYF. CDR3 nucleotide sequence: TGTGCCAGCAGTTTAGGTAGGACGGCTTACTACGAGCAGTACTTC.

J is TRBJ2-7 and V is TRBV7-9; D is unresolved. The ends were cut back, 5 bases at V and 4 bases at J, with 6 bases in the middle. Germline values: CDR1 SEHNR, CDR2 FQNEAQ (reference sequence). This CDR3 is 11 amino acids long. The CDR3, as DNA: TGTGCCAGCAGCCATGGATACGAGCAGTACTTC. Protein product: CASSHGYEQYF.

This clone was recorded once. The V gene is TRBV27, the J gene TRBJ2-7; 10 bases are a match to TRBD2. Germline assignment: CDR1 MNHEY and CDR2 SMNVEV (reference sequence). The J segment lost 0 bases and the V segment lost 9 bases, leaving 5 bases of the junction unmatched. The CDR3 totals 14 residues. The CDR3 DNA reads as TGTGCCAGTGTAGCGGGAGGCCCCTCCTACGAGCAGTACTTC. Amino acids: CASVAGGPSYEQYF.

The gene calls are TRBV25-1 and TRBJ2-5; D is uncertain. Trimming pared 0 bases from V and 5 bases from J, leaving 10 bases between. Germline CDR1 reads MGHDK; CDR2 reads SYGVNS. This CDR3 contains 14 residues. The CDR3 sequence: CASSEYLTWETQYF. The DNA of the CDR3 is TGTGCCAGCAGTGAATACCTAACATGGGAGACCCAGTACTTC.